One and the same sample provided the 4 T cell receptor beta chains below, sequenced in a study of T-cell reconstitution after alpha-beta-depleted transplantation in children. The library targeted TCRbeta and was prepared with unique molecular identifiers. TCRdb re-called the PCR reads through MiXCR, storing one row per CDR3 protein. This sample yields 97,000 or so distinct CDR3 sequences, of which about 5.6% are seen a single time; around 5.6% belongs to the top ten. The sample in question was PBMCs, mostly from graft donor cells, obtained 60 days after TCRalphabeta/CD19-depleted stem cell transplant. The source is a female patient aged 2-9 years who had a stem cell transplant for Fanconi anemia, so the T cells may come from the graft donor.

The V gene is TRBV12-3 or TRBV12-4, the J gene TRBJ2-3; a possible D gene is TRBD2 (6 bases). The CDR3 runs 15 residues. The V end was cut by 6 bases, the J end by 2 bases, with 15 bases between. The CDR3 here is CASRPRGVDTDTQYF. The CDR3 DNA reads TGTGCCAGCAGACCGCGGGGTGTTGACACAGATACGCAGTATTTT.

This clonotype showed up many times. V gene TRBV5-1 combines with J gene TRBJ2-1; tentative D call: TRBD1 (6 bases). This CDR3 has 16 amino acids. The germline V and J ends were trimmed by 1 base and 4 bases, with 15 bases remaining between them. Germline values: CDR1 SGHRS, CDR2 YFSETQ. The CDR3 here is CASSLMAGATYNEQFF. CDR3 sequence (DNA): TGCGCCAGCAGCTTGATGGCAGGGGCAACTTACAATGAGCAGTTCTTC.

This clonotype was detected many times. The V and J genes are TRBV29-1 and TRBJ2-3, with D possibly TRBD2 on 6 matching bases. Trimming stripped 7 bases from V and 2 bases from J, with 19 bases between. CDR1 and CDR2 (germline): SQVTM, ANQGSEA. The CDR3 length is 15 residues. CDR3 residues: CSADGRGLTTDTQYF. CDR3 DNA sequence: TGCAGCGCCGACGGGCGGGGCCTTACCACAGATACGCAGTATTTT.

The V call is TRBV3-1, the J call TRBJ2-7, with 13 bases fitting TRBD2. The V gene end was trimmed by 4 bases and the J gene end by 7 bases; junction bases not matched to a gene: 7. The CDR3 has 15 amino acids. From germline, CDR1 is LGHDT and CDR2 YNNKEL (reference sequence). The CDR3 bases are TGTGCCAGCAGCCCTGGACTAGCGGGAGTTGGGGAGCAGTACTTC. It yields the protein CASSPGLAGVGEQYF.